This is a list of T cell receptor beta chains from one sample in a study of blood T cell repertoires in COVID-19. Generated by immunoSEQ multiplex PCR, the TCRdb table keeps only in-frame clones and is missing some. The repertoire consists of some 250,000 clones, with about 86% occurring once and the leading ten covering 2.5% to 3.5%. The sample consisted of peripheral blood. The receptors were gathered from a woman between 55 and 75 years old with active or convalescent COVID-19. CDR3s include the opening cysteine and the closing phenylalanine or tryptophan. The order of the fields is clone size, D gene, J gene, V gene, CDR3 DNA, CDR3 protein. The D gene is left open where the match is weak. Not all rows give a size; the values are once, few, many and, for expanded clones, a class.

>.|.|TRBJ1-2|TRBV6-1
TGTGCCAGCAGTGAAGCCCGTCCGTATGGCTACACCTTC
CASSEARPYGYTF
>.|TRBD2|TRBJ2-3|TRBV4-1
TGCGCCAGCAGCCGGCGACTAGCGGGGTTTACAGATACGCAGTATTTT
CASSRRLAGFTDTQYF
>.|TRBD1|TRBJ1-1|TRBV6-2/TRBV6-3
TGTGCCAGCAGTTATGCGGGGACAGGTGAAGCTTTCTTT
CASSYAGTGEAFF
>.|TRBD1|TRBJ1-2|TRBV10-3
TGTGCCATCAGTGAGTCGACAGGGAATGGCTACACCTTC
CAISESTGNGYTF
>.|TRBD1|TRBJ2-1|TRBV10-3
TGTGCCATCAGGGGGGAAATCGGACAGGGTAACTACAATGAGCAGTTCTTC
CAIRGEIGQGNYNEQFF
>.|.|TRBJ1-1|TRBV14
TGTGCCAGCAGCCAAGAGCGGGGGGGCACTGAAGCTTTCTTT
CASSQERGGTEAFF
>.|.|TRBJ1-1|TRBV4-2
TGTGCCAGCAGCCAAGTGATGGCCAGGGGTAGTTTTTTAGAAGCTTTCTTT
CASSQVMARGSFLEAFF
>.|TRBD2|TRBJ2-2|TRBV7-9
TGTGCCAGCAGCCCCCTAGCGGGGAGGGCCACCGGGGAGCTGTTTTTT
CASSPLAGRATGELFF
>.|.|TRBJ2-1|TRBV28
TGTGCCAGCAGTTTATTCGGGAGTCAGGATGAGCAGTTCTTC
CASSLFGSQDEQFF
>.|TRBD1|TRBJ1-2|TRBV7-9
TGTGCCAGCAGCCTCCTCCGGGACAGGGACTATGGCTACACCTTC
CASSLLRDRDYGYTF
>.|TRBD1|TRBJ2-2|TRBV2
TGTGCCAGCAGGGGGTTACAGGGGACCGGGGAGCTGTTTTTT
CASRGLQGTGELFF
>.|TRBD1|TRBJ1-6|TRBV6-1
TGTGCCAGCAGTGTCCGGGACAGGCACACTAGCTCCTATAATTCACCCCTCCACTTT
CASSVRDRHTSSYNSPLHF
>.|TRBD1|TRBJ1-2|TRBV5-6
TGTGCCAGCAGCTGGGGACAGGGGAACTATGGCTACACCTTC
CASSWGQGNYGYTF
>few|.|TRBJ1-2|TRBV7-3
TGTGCCAGCAGCTTAACGTCAGGGGAGTGGAACTATGGCTACACCTTC
CASSLTSGEWNYGYTF
>.|.|TRBJ1-1|TRBV4-3
TGCGCCAGCAGCCACCGACAGAGCATGAACACTGAAGCTTTCTTT
CASSHRQSMNTEAFF
>.|TRBD1|TRBJ1-2|TRBV18
TGTGCCAGCTCACCACTAGGGACAGGCTATGGCTACACCTTC
CASSPLGTGYGYTF